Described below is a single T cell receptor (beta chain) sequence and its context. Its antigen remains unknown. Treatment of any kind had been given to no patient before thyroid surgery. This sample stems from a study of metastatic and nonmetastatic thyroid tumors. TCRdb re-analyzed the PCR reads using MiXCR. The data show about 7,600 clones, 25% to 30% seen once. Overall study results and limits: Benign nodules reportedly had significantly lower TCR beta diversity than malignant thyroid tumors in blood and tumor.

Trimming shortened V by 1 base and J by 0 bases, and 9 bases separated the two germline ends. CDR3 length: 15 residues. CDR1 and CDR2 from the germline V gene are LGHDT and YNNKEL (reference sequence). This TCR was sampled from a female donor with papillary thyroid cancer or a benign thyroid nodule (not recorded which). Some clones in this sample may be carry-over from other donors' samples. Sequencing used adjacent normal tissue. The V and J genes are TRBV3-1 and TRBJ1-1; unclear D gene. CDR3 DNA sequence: TGTGCCAGCAGCCAAGTAGGGCACATGAACACTGAAGCTTTCTTT. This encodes CASSQVGHMNTEAFF.